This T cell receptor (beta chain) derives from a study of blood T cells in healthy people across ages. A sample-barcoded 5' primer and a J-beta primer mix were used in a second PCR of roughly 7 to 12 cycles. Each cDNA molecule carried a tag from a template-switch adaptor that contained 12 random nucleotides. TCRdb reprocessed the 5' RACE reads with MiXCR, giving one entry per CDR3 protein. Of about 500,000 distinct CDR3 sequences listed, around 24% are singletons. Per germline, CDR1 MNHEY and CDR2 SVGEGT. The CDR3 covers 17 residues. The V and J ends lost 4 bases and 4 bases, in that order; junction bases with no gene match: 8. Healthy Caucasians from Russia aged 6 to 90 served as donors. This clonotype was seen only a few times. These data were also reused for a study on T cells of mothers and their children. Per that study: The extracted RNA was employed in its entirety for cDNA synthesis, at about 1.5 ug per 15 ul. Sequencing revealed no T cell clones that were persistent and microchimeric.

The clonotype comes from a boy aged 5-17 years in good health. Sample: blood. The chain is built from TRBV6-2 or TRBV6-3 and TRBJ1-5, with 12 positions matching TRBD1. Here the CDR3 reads CASSFPPGQGANQPQHF. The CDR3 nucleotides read TGTGCCAGCAGTTTCCCCCCGGGACAGGGGGCGAATCAGCCCCAGCATTTT.